This TCR beta chain appears in the sequencing data of a study of blood T cell repertoires in COVID-19. TCRdb's copy holds only in-frame clones and misses some; the assay was immunoSEQ multiplex PCR. The data contain around 370,000 clones, 88% of them singletons. Material: PBMCs or T cells enriched from blood (not recorded which). The receptor's source is a woman aged 18-29 years who had recovered from COVID-19.

CDR3: CASSLVLLASYNEQFF. In DNA form, the CDR3 reads TGTGCCAGCAGTTTAGTTCTTCTAGCCTCCTACAATGAGCAGTTCTTC. The gene calls are TRBV27 and TRBJ2-1; tentatively, D is TRBD2 (5 bases). CDR3 length: 16 residues. V was clipped by 2 bases and J by 0 bases, with 11 bases between them. Germline loops: CDR1 MNHEY, CDR2 SMNVEV (reference sequence).